This TCR beta chain was sequenced in a study of T and B cells in COVID-19 patients. Study at large: COVID-19 patients gave peripheral blood either during active infection or after recovery. About 90% of the roughly 20 active-infection patients had comorbidities associated with unfavorable COVID-19 outcome. The recovered cohort's median age was about 31 years, versus approximately 63 years in active infection. Most recovered patients had mild to moderate COVID-19 treated as outpatients.

Blood genomic DNA input for TRB amplification was about 240-550 ng. BIOMED2 TRB-A/B primer pools were used in multiplex TRB PCR. TCRdb itself ran the multiplex PCR reads through MiXCR, one entry per CDR3 protein. The sample gives approximately 14,000 distinct CDR3 sequences, about 30% of which show up once; about 6.5% is in the top ten. Germline V gene data show CDR1 as MNHEY and CDR2 as SVGAGI. The CDR3 sequence is 17 residues long. The V end lost 5 bases, the J end lost 6 bases, and 23 bases lay between the germline ends. By proportion, this clonotype is medium-sized. This clonotype originated in a human donor who had recovered from COVID-19. The sequencing input was blood. The V gene is TRBV6-5, the J gene TRBJ2-1; D is possibly TRBD1 or TRBD2 (5 bases each). For the CDR3, the DNA is TGTGCCAGCAGTAAGTACGCAAAAATCGGGACGGGCAATGAGCAGTTCTTC. It codes for CASSKYAKIGTGNEQFF.